The clone carrying this T cell receptor (beta chain) was observed a few times. The antigen is unknown. Using quantitative 5'-RACE with molecular barcodes, the authors made TCR beta libraries. In TCRdb, the 5' RACE reads were re-called with MiXCR into one record per CDR3 protein. The data show 220,000 or so distinct CDR3 sequences, 15% to 20% seen once. The sample belongs to a study of CD8 T cells in ankylosing spondylitis. Findings and limits, study-wide: Disease-linked clones reportedly concentrated significantly in matched ankylosing spondylitis synovial fluid. A TCR beta motif of roughly 8 highly homologous variants appeared characteristic of ankylosing spondylitis blood. Disease-linked clones displayed a CD8+ phenotype and appeared relatively rarely in peripheral blood.

CDR1 is KGHDR and CDR2 is SFDVKD in the germline V gene. The CDR3 totals 16 residues. Unmatched junction bases numbered 6, after V lost 3 bases and J lost 4 bases. Sample: blood, either unsorted or a sorted T cell fraction (not recorded which). This rearrangement joins TRBV24-1 to TRBJ2-2, with 8 positions matching TRBD2. The clonotype was recovered from a male donor with ankylosing spondylitis. The CDR3 loop reads CATSDGDRGGTGELFF. CDR3 sequence (DNA): TGTGCCACCAGTGATGGAGATCGGGGGGGCACCGGGGAGCTGTTTTTT.